This T cell receptor (beta chain) was captured by sequencing in a study of blood T cell repertoires in COVID-19. Study as a whole: Samples taken during acute and convalescent COVID-19 were collected in the United States, Italy and Spain. PBMCs, B-cell-depleted T cells, or T cells were the source of the cDNA or gDNA that made up the material.

V lost 3 bases to trimming and J lost 2 bases; unmatched junction nucleotides: 4. The germline CDR1 and CDR2 sequences are SGHRS and YFSETQ. The CDR3 runs to 14 residues. In the source study's methods: Researchers report that nucleated cell counts were estimated from reference gene primer amplification. TCRdb's copy holds only in-frame clones and misses some; the assay was immunoSEQ multiplex PCR. The V and J calls and clone size were taken over from that table, and D and trimming were inferred from the DNA. This sample has approximately 75,000 clones, with 70% to 90% found just once. Seattle participants joined during active infection and were tracked over time.

Material: peripheral blood. V and J are TRBV5-1 and TRBJ1-2, with 7 bases that match TRBD1. This clonotype originated in an elderly man with COVID-19, enrolled during active disease. This CDR3 is CASSYSRGNYGYTF. DNA of the CDR3: TGCGCCAGCAGCTATTCCAGGGGGAACTATGGCTACACCTTC.